This paragraph reports one TCR beta chain. The data are from a study of blood T cell repertoires in COVID-19. Study summary: Acute-phase and convalescent COVID-19 samples originated in the United States, Italy and Spain.

TCRdb's copy holds only in-frame clones and misses some; the assay was immunoSEQ multiplex PCR. In the table there are roughly 240,000 clones, around 85% of which are singletons. CDR3 size: 17 residues. Germline loops: CDR1 GTSNPN, CDR2 SVGIG (reference sequence). V shed 2 bases, J shed 2 bases, and the junction held 9 bases outside the gene matches. Sequencing was performed on PBMCs or T cells enriched from blood (not recorded which). This TCR was sampled from a woman aged 50 to 60 with acute COVID-19. V and J are TRBV30 and TRBJ1-5, with TRBD1 identical over 10 bases. The CDR3 sequence is CAWSTSGQGVGNQPQHF. The CDR3 bases are TGTGCCTGGAGTACTTCCGGACAGGGGGTGGGCAATCAGCCCCAGCATTTT. The full variable domain, completed using reference TRBV30 and TRBJ1-5, is SQTIHQWPATLVQPVGSPLSLECTVEGTSNPNLYWYRQAAGRGLQLLFYSVGIGQISSEVPQNLSASRPQDRQFILSSKKLLLSDSGFYLCAWSTSGQGVGNQPQHFGDGTRLSIL.